This T cell receptor beta chain originates from a study of OX40 agonist ivuxolimab in advanced cancers. Background on the study: It was ivuxolimab, an agonistic anti-OX40 (CD134) antibody, that patients were treated with. Dosing consisted of intravenous ivuxolimab at 0.01 to 10 mg/kg every 2 weeks.

Overall study results and limits: By week 6 at 0.1 to 3.0 mg/kg, blood CD4+ and CD8+ T cells had expanded clonally.

Note on this clone: Its antigen is still unknown.

Method: immunoSEQ multiplex PCR; TCRdb's copy keeps in-frame clones and lacks some. The sample lists 82,000 or so clones, 80% to 95% occurring once. The source material was CD4+ or CD8+ T cells sorted from blood, sampled in a trial of the OX40 agonist ivuxolimab. The receptor comes from an adult with an advanced solid tumor such as melanoma, head and neck, liver or kidney cancer.

CDR3 loop: CASSQVGGLAGAETQYF. As DNA, the CDR3 is TGTGCCAGCAGCCAAGTAGGTGGACTAGCGGGAGCAGAGACCCAGTACTTC. This chain connects TRBV4-2 to TRBJ2-5, with 13 bases fitting TRBD2. The CDR3 sequence is 17 residues long. V lost 1 base and J lost 4; bases outside the gene matches: 6. From germline, CDR1 is LGHNA and CDR2 YNFKEQ.